Following are 32 T cell receptor beta chains from one sample sequenced in a study of T cells in Graves' hyperthyroidism and ophthalmopathy. RNA transcripts gave rise to amplified TCR beta CDR3 regions. A set of HTBI primers served as the primers for a first-round RT-PCR of the TCR CDR3. One entry per CDR3 protein, called by TCRdb with MiXCR from the multiplex PCR reads. Counted here are 500,000 to 750,000 distinct CDR3 sequences, 46% occurring once; the ten biggest clones make up roughly 8.2%. What was sequenced was peripheral blood or thyroid tissue (not recorded which). The receptor set was obtained from a woman aged 18-29 years with Graves' hyperthyroidism.

This clonotype appeared a few times. The rearrangement uses TRBV29-1 and TRBJ2-1, with a tentative D call TRBD1 (6 bases). Deletions cut 4 bases from V and 9 bases from J, with 10 bases between. This CDR3 region has 11 residues. CDR1 and CDR2 (germline): SQVTM, ANQGSEA. CDR3 DNA sequence: TGCAGCGTTGGTTGGGGGCCTGAGCAGTTCTTC. This translates into CSVGWGPEQFF.

Written as DNA, the CDR3 is TGTGCCAGCAGCCTCCACCAGTCGTATGGCTACACCTTC. Its protein product is CASSLHQSYGYTF. V usage is TRBV25-1 and J usage is TRBJ1-2; no reliable D call. This CDR3 is 13 amino acids long. Between the trimmed V and J ends, which lost 6 bases and 5 bases, there was a span of 13 bases. The V gene's germline CDR1 is MGHDK and CDR2 SYGVNS.

V is TRBV11-2 and J is TRBJ1-2; 9 bases match TRBD1. The CDR3 is 14 residues long. CDR1 and CDR2 (germline): SGHAT, FQNNGV. The J segment lost 5 bases and the V segment lost 5 bases, leaving 6 bases of the junction unmatched. Written as DNA, the CDR3 is TGTGCCAGCAGCGTATTACAGGGGGCTTATGGCTACACCTTC. Encoded protein: CASSVLQGAYGYTF.

In its sample, this clonotype was seen a few times. The genes are TRBV7-7 and TRBJ2-5; 8 positions agree with TRBD2. This CDR3 spans 13 amino acids. The ends lost 5 bases at V and 7 bases at J; junction bases unmatched: 6. The germline gives CDR1 SSHAT, CDR2 FNYEAQ (reference sequence). The CDR3 here is CASSREGLGTQYF. The CDR3 DNA sequence: TGTGCCAGCAGCAGAGAGGGACTAGGGACCCAGTACTTC.

Worth noting for this clonotype: A clone one base away is much larger, so this may be a read error. The chain is built from TRBV3-1 and TRBJ1-4; no definite D call. The germline gives CDR1 LGHDT, CDR2 YNNKEL (reference sequence). There are 13 residues in the CDR3. The CDR3 sequence: CASSQVFNDKLLF. For the CDR3, the DNA is TGTGCCAGCAGCCAAGTATTCAACGACAAACTGCTTTTT.

The chain is built from TRBV9 and TRBJ2-5; TRBD2 aligns across 9 bases. The CDR3 totals 16 residues. The V segment lost 4 bases and the J segment 5 bases; nucleotides outside the gene matches: 12. Germline assignment: CDR1 SGDLS and CDR2 YYNGEE. The CDR3: CASSSYRGGRVETQYF. The CDR3 DNA follows: TGTGCCAGCAGCTCCTATAGGGGCGGGAGGGTTGAGACCCAGTACTTC. Full variable domain (missing parts from reference TRBV9 and TRBJ2-5): DSGVTQTPKHLITATGQRVTLRCSPRSGDLSVYWYQQSLDQGLQFLIQYYNGEERAKGNILERFSAQQFPDLHSELNLSSLELGDSALYFCASSSYRGGRVETQYFGPGTRLLVL.

The CDR3 region has the DNA TGTGCCAGCAGCCAAGCGGGCCTCACCAATGAGCAGTTCTTC. This encodes CASSQAGLTNEQFF. The chain uses TRBV14 and TRBJ2-1, with no clear D. The germline V and J ends were trimmed by 1 base and 6 bases, with 10 bases remaining between them. There are 14 residues in the CDR3. Germline loops: CDR1 SGHDN, CDR2 FVKESK.

Ten or more counts support this clonotype. The chain is built from TRBV29-1 and TRBJ1-1, with D possibly being TRBD1 (5 bases). The CDR3 extends over 13 amino acids. V was pared by 4 bases and J by 5 bases, with 14 bases between. From germline, CDR1 is SQVTM and CDR2 ANQGSEA. The CDR3 reads CSVVPGFGTEAFF. In DNA form, the CDR3 reads TGCAGCGTTGTACCAGGGTTCGGAACTGAAGCTTTCTTT. Full variable domain (missing parts from reference TRBV29-1 and TRBJ1-1): SAVISQKPSRDICQRGTSLTIQCQVDSQVTMMFWYRQQPGQSLTLIATANQGSEATYESGFVIDKFPISRPNLTFSTLTVSNMSPEDSSIYLCSVVPGFGTEAFFGQGTRLTVV.

There are many counts of this clonotype. This rearrangement joins TRBV9 to TRBJ2-2, with 9 bases fitting TRBD2. The CDR3 length is 15 residues. The V gene end was trimmed by 3 bases and the J gene end by 5 bases; junction bases not matched to a gene: 5. The V gene's germline CDR1 is SGDLS and CDR2 YYNGEE. For the CDR3, the DNA is TGTGCCAGCAGCGAAAGGACTAGCGATACCGGGGAGCTGTTTTTT. This codes for CASSERTSDTGELFF.

The chain has TRBV2 and TRBJ2-5; D is tentatively TRBD1 or TRBD2 (5 bases each). CDR3 length: 13 residues. V shed 4 bases and J shed 9 bases, with 15 bases lying between them. CDR1 is SNHLY and CDR2 is FYNNEI in the germline V gene. The CDR3 here is CASSASGDEAQYF. The CDR3 DNA reads TGTGCCAGCAGTGCTTCTGGGGACGAGGCCCAGTACTTC.

The chain has TRBV20-1 and TRBJ2-7; maybe TRBD2 (5 bases). The V end lost 3 bases, the J end lost 6 bases, and 12 bases lay between the germline ends. Germline V lookup: CDR1 DFQATT, CDR2 SNEGSKA (reference sequence). This CDR3 contains 12 residues. CDR3 sequence: CSASVGNAEQYF. DNA for the CDR3: TGCAGTGCTAGCGTCGGGAACGCCGAGCAGTACTTC.

This clonotype was found many times. The gene calls are TRBV7-9 and TRBJ2-5; TRBD2 aligns across 12 bases. This CDR3 contains 15 residues. Germline CDR1 and CDR2: SEHNR and FQNEAQ (reference sequence). Trimming removed 4 bases from V and 5 bases from J; junction bases left unmatched: 5. The CDR3 DNA reads as TGTGCCAGCAGCTCGACTAGCGGGAGTCTCGAGACCCAGTACTTC. Its protein is CASSSTSGSLETQYF.

This clonotype has just a few counts. The chain combines TRBV7-9 with TRBJ1-1, with D unresolved. V lost 2 bases and J lost 2, with 12 bases in between. The V gene's germline CDR1 is SEHNR and CDR2 FQNEAQ (reference sequence). This CDR3 contains 15 residues. The CDR3 DNA reads as TGTGCCAGCAGCTTACCGGTCTCTGGAAACACTGAAGCTTTCTTT. Residues: CASSLPVSGNTEAFF.

This chain links TRBV24-1 with TRBJ2-2; D remains unclear. V lost 0 bases and J 8 bases, leaving 6 bases between the germline ends. CDR3 length: 13 residues. Germline V lookup: CDR1 KGHDR, CDR2 SFDVKD. The CDR3 spells CATSDLRQGELFF. The CDR3 nucleotides are TGTGCCACCAGTGATTTGAGGCAGGGGGAGCTGTTTTTT.

This chain links TRBV20-1 with TRBJ1-2; TRBD1 matches at 8 bases. There are 15 residues in the CDR3. Germline assignment: CDR1 DFQATT and CDR2 SNEGSKA (reference sequence). The junction had 11 bases not matched to a gene; V was cut back by 3 bases and J by 5 bases. The CDR3 nucleotides read TGCAGTGCTAGGGGGACTAGCGGGACAGGTTATGGCTACACCTTC. Protein: CSARGTSGTGYGYTF.

This clonotype was found many times. The J gene is TRBJ1-2, the V gene TRBV14; D uncertain. Germline CDR1 is SGHDN and CDR2 is FVKESK. V lost 1 base and J 3 bases, leaving 6 bases between the germline ends. The length of the CDR3 is 13 residues. The CDR3 spells CASSQARHYGYTF. The DNA for the CDR3 is TGTGCCAGCAGCCAAGCACGGCACTATGGCTACACCTTC.

This clonotype was counted once. The chain has TRBV20-1 and TRBJ1-4, with TRBD1 matching 9 bases. Trimming removed 5 bases from V and 7 bases from J; junction bases left unmatched: 5. Germline CDR1 DFQATT, CDR2 SNEGSKA (reference sequence). The CDR3 spans 13 residues. CDR3 DNA sequence: TGCAGTGCTTCGGGACAGGGATCTGAAAAACTGTTTTTT. Translation gives CSASGQGSEKLFF.

There are many counts of this clonotype. V and J are TRBV12-5 and TRBJ1-5, with 7 bases that match TRBD1. The CDR3 spans 15 residues. With 6 bases clipped from V and 1 base from J, the junction kept 6 bases outside the gene matches. Germline V CDR1 and CDR2: LGHNT, FRNRAP. The CDR3 sequence is CASGQGQFSNQPQHF. CDR3 nucleotide sequence: TGTGCTAGTGGCCAGGGACAGTTCAGCAATCAGCCCCAGCATTTT.

This chain joins TRBV24-1 and TRBJ2-2; possibly TRBD1 for D (6 bases). CDR3 size: 14 residues. Germline loops: CDR1 KGHDR, CDR2 SFDVKD. Trimming removed 4 bases from V and 8 bases from J, with 13 bases in between. In DNA, the CDR3 is TGTGCCACCAGTGACCCTCCCGGGACAGGGGAGCTGTTTTTT. This codes for CATSDPPGTGELFF.

This clonotype was seen only a few times. Without the conserved terminal phenylalanine or tryptophan, this CDR3 likely stems from a read error. Because the CDR3's place on the DNA is in doubt, the DNA is left out and the CDR3 is given as listed by TCRdb. The chain employs TRBV29-1 and TRBJ1-4; the table's D call of TRBD1 was not tested on the DNA. The CDR3 is 8 amino acids in total, end residues counted. Per the germline V gene, CDR1 is SQVTM and CDR2 is ANQGSEA. CDR3 sequence: CSVGGQFY.

This clonotype was counted ten times or more. The rearrangement links TRBV20-1 to TRBJ2-5; TRBD1 agrees at 10 bases. This CDR3 contains 13 residues. The V gene end was trimmed by 3 bases and the J gene end by 5 bases; junction bases not matched to a gene: 3. The germline gives CDR1 DFQATT, CDR2 SNEGSKA (reference sequence). The CDR3, as DNA: TGCAGTGCTAGGAGGACAGGGGGGGAGACCCAGTACTTC. Encoded protein: CSARRTGGETQYF.

In this sample, this clonotype turned up many times. The chain employs TRBV3-1 and TRBJ1-5; D call uncertain. The CDR3 consists of 12 residues. Germline loops: CDR1 LGHDT, CDR2 YNNKEL (reference sequence). V gave up 3 bases and J gave up 9 bases, with 9 bases separating them. The CDR3 here is CASSQGFGPQHF. Here the CDR3 DNA reads TGTGCCAGCAGCCAGGGGTTCGGGCCCCAGCATTTT.

The rearrangement links TRBV7-3 to TRBJ1-2; 7 bases agree with TRBD1. The CDR3 is 15 residues long. The V segment lost 6 bases and the J segment 0 bases; nucleotides outside the gene matches: 7. Germline loops: CDR1 SGHTA, CDR2 FQGTGA. The CDR3 DNA reads as TGTGCCAGCAGTACCGACAGGGTAGCTAACTATGGCTACACCTTC. It codes for CASSTDRVANYGYTF.

V gene TRBV5-1 combines with J gene TRBJ2-1; D not certain. The ends were cut back, 0 bases at V and 3 bases at J, with 10 bases in the middle. Germline assignment: CDR1 SGHRS and CDR2 YFSETQ. The CDR3 totals 15 residues. CDR3 in amino acids: CASSLVGSGYNEQFF. As DNA, the CDR3 is TGCGCCAGCAGCTTGGTAGGCTCCGGCTACAATGAGCAGTTCTTC.

The chain employs TRBV7-9 and TRBJ1-1; D is unclear. Trimming cost V 11 bases and J 4 bases, with 14 bases left between them. The CDR3 has 12 amino acids. CDR1 is SEHNR, CDR2 FQNEAQ, per germline (reference sequence). CDR3 residues: CADTLRSTEAFF. CDR3 coding DNA: TGTGCCGACACCCTGCGTAGCACTGAAGCTTTCTTT.

On this clonotype: This may come from a read error, since a much larger clone is one base off. The chain couples TRBV2 to TRBJ2-2; the D is unclear. There are 10 residues in the CDR3. Germline V gene data show CDR1 as SNHLY and CDR2 as FYNNEI. Trimming removed 8 bases at V and 7 bases at J, with 5 bases between. The CDR3 spells CASRIGELFF. For the CDR3, the DNA is TGTGCCAGCCGTATCGGGGAGCTGTTTTTT.

The chain combines TRBV7-6 with TRBJ2-3, with 8 bases aligning to TRBD1. The length of the CDR3 is 14 residues. CDR1 is SGHVS and CDR2 is FNYEAQ in the germline V gene. V dropped 2 bases and J dropped 8; count of bases not matched to a gene: 6. CDR3 nucleotides: TGTGCCAGCAGCTTACAGGGGGCGGTAGGTACGCAGTATTTT. Protein sequence: CASSLQGAVGTQYF.

This clonotype was counted at least ten times. The genes are TRBV20-1 and TRBJ2-7; 13 bases are a match to TRBD2. The CDR3 runs to 16 residues. V gave up 6 bases and J gave up 9 bases; unmatched junction bases: 17. CDR1 is DFQATT, CDR2 SNEGSKA, per germline (reference sequence). The CDR3 nucleotides read TGCAGTGCCCCCCTATACCGGACTAGCGGGAGCACAAGGCAGTACTTC. Residues: CSAPLYRTSGSTRQYF.

This clonotype was counted ten times or more. The junction differs from germline at one of its ends, possibly a read error. The chain recombines TRBV7-7 with TRBJ2-2; D not resolved. Germline values: CDR1 SSHAT, CDR2 FNYEAQ (reference sequence). The CDR3 runs to 16 residues. CDR3 sequence: CASSLRPRPNTGELFF. The CDR3 bases are TGTGCTAGCAGCTTACGCCCACGCCCGAACACCGGGGAGCTGTTTTTT.

As concerns this clonotype: A much larger clone differs by one base, so this may be a read error. This chain connects TRBV15 to TRBJ1-1; D is unclear. With 3 bases removed from V and 7 bases from J, the gap between germline ends came to 12 bases. CDR1 is LNHNV, CDR2 YYDKDF, per germline (reference sequence). This CDR3 comprises 13 residues. This CDR3 reads CATSSVEYVEAFF. The CDR3 nucleotides read TGTGCCACCAGCAGTGTGGAGTACGTTGAAGCTTTCTTT. The whole variable domain, filled in from reference TRBV15 and TRBJ1-1, reads DAMVIQNPRYQVTQFGKPVTLSCSQTLNHNVMYWYQQKSSQAPKLLFHYYDKDFNNEADTPDNFQSRRPNTSFCFLDIRSPGLGDTAMYLCATSSVEYVEAFFGQGTRLTVV.

The chain uses TRBV5-1 and TRBJ2-3, with D perhaps assigned TRBD1 or TRBD2 (5 bases each). V gave up 4 bases and J gave up 0 bases, with 12 bases separating them. Germline V gene data show CDR1 as SGHRS and CDR2 as YFSETQ. The CDR3 is 15 amino acids. The chain's CDR3 is CASSAPGRSTDTQYF. The CDR3 coding sequence is TGCGCCAGCAGCGCTCCGGGACGGAGCACAGATACGCAGTATTTT.

This clonotype came up many times. The gene calls are TRBV6-1 and TRBJ2-5; perhaps TRBD1 as D (7 bases). The V gene lost 6 bases and the J gene lost 2 bases, with 13 bases spanning the gap. This CDR3 has 14 amino acids. The germline V gene encodes CDR1 MNHNS and CDR2 SASEGT. The CDR3 nucleotides read TGTGCCAGCAGACCAGGGGGGCCTCAAGAGACCCAGTACTTC. Translating gives CASRPGGPQETQYF.